Listed here are 9 T cell receptor beta chains from one sample, sequenced in a study of shared clonotypes between healthy human individuals. Sequencing was performed with immunoSEQ multiplex PCR; in TCRdb, only in-frame clones are kept and a portion is missing. This sample yields hundreds of thousands of clones, of which about four fifths are seen a single time; roughly an eighth belongs to the top ten. Sequenced: PBMCs. These receptors were taken from a woman aged 40-49 years in good health. Some clones in this sample may be carry-over from other donors' samples.

The chain couples TRBV6-5 to TRBJ1-2; 12 bases map to TRBD1. Germline V gives CDR1 MNHEY, CDR2 SVGAGI. This CDR3 is 15 amino acids long. V lost 5 bases, J lost 7 bases, and 8 bases stayed unmatched. The CDR3 DNA follows: TGTGCCAGCAGTCCCGGGACAGGGGGCAAGGGTGGCTACACCTTC. Amino acid sequence: CASSPGTGGKGGYTF.

J is TRBJ2-1 and V is TRBV7-2, with TRBD2 identical over 12 bases. Germline CDR1 SGHTA, CDR2 FQGNSA. The V and J ends lost 3 bases and 9 bases, in that order; junction bases with no gene match: 9. This CDR3 comprises 16 residues. This CDR3 reads CASSFGLAGGLSEQFF. In nucleotides, the CDR3 is TGTGCCAGCAGCTTTGGCCTAGCGGGAGGGCTTAGTGAGCAGTTCTTC.

This sequence joins TRBV11-2 and TRBJ2-7; tentative D call: TRBD2 (6 bases). Germline V lookup: CDR1 SGHAT, CDR2 FQNNGV. With 4 bases removed from V and 6 bases from J, the gap between germline ends came to 16 bases. The CDR3 extends over 14 amino acids. In DNA, the CDR3 is TGTGCCAGCAGCTCGACCGGGAGTGGCTTCGAGCAGTACTTC. Its protein product is CASSSTGSGFEQYF.

The V call is TRBV28, the J call TRBJ1-1, with D hard to call. This CDR3 spans 14 amino acids. V dropped 6 bases and J dropped 6 bases, with 17 bases sitting between them. CDR1 is MDHEN, CDR2 SYDVKM, per germline. The CDR3 is CASSQNKLNPEAFF. In DNA form, the CDR3 reads TGTGCCAGCAGCCAAAACAAACTTAACCCTGAAGCTTTCTTT.

The rearrangement links TRBV5-8 to TRBJ2-2; maybe TRBD2 (5 bases). This CDR3 is built from 13 residues. V lost 4 bases and J 6 bases, leaving 10 bases between the germline ends. Germline V gene lookup returns CDR1 SGHTS and CDR2 YDEGEE. As DNA, the CDR3 is TGTGCCAGCAGCGCCACGAGGGCCGGGGAGCTGTTTTTT. Protein product: CASSATRAGELFF. The full variable domain, completed using reference TRBV5-8 and TRBJ2-2, is EAGVTQSPTHLIKTRGQQATLRCSPISGHTSVYWYQQALGLGLQFLLWYDEGEERNRGNFPPRFSGRQFPNYSSELNVNALELEDSALYLCASSATRAGELFFGEGSRLTVL.

As DNA, the CDR3 is TGTGCCACCGCGGGGGGGCTGAGTGAGCCCCAGCATTTT. Its protein is CATAGGLSEPQHF. J is TRBJ1-5 and V is TRBV19; weak D call: TRBD1 (6 bases). V was pared by 10 bases and J by 8 bases, with 18 bases between. Germline V gene sequence: CDR1 LNHDA, CDR2 SQIVND (reference sequence). There are 13 residues in the CDR3. Using reference TRBV19 and TRBJ1-5 for the parts outside the CDR3, the full variable domain is DGGITQSPKYLFRKEGQNVTLSCEQNLNHDAMYWYRQDPGQGLRLIYYSQIVNDFQKGDIAEGYSVSREKKESFPLTVTSAQKNPTAFYLCATAGGLSEPQHFGDGTRLSIL.

The V gene is TRBV28, the J gene TRBJ2-1, with 16 bases fitting TRBD2. CDR3 length: 17 amino acids. V was clipped by 0 bases and J by 10 bases; unmatched bases: 6. Germline CDR1 is MDHEN and CDR2 is SYDVKM. The CDR3: CASSLWGLAGGPGEQFF. The CDR3 DNA reads as TGTGCCAGCAGTTTATGGGGACTAGCGGGAGGGCCAGGAGAGCAGTTCTTC.

This sequence joins TRBV25-1 and TRBJ1-1; TRBD1 matches 7 bases. The CDR3 totals 13 residues. Looked up from germline, CDR1 is MGHDK and CDR2 is SYGVNS. V was pared by 10 bases and J by 4 bases, with 9 bases of the junction left unmatched. CDR3 sequence reads: CATARQGFTEAFF. CDR3 coding DNA: TGTGCCACCGCCCGACAGGGTTTCACTGAAGCTTTCTTT.

This rearrangement joins TRBV6-1 to TRBJ2-5; D is possibly TRBD1 or TRBD2 (5 bases each). V lost 4 bases and J lost 5, with 14 bases in between. CDR1 is MNHNS and CDR2 is SASEGT in the germline V gene. The CDR3 spans 14 residues. The CDR3 spells CASSAGTDPETQYF. CDR3 in DNA: TGTGCCAGCAGTGCCGGGACGGACCCGGAGACCCAGTACTTC.